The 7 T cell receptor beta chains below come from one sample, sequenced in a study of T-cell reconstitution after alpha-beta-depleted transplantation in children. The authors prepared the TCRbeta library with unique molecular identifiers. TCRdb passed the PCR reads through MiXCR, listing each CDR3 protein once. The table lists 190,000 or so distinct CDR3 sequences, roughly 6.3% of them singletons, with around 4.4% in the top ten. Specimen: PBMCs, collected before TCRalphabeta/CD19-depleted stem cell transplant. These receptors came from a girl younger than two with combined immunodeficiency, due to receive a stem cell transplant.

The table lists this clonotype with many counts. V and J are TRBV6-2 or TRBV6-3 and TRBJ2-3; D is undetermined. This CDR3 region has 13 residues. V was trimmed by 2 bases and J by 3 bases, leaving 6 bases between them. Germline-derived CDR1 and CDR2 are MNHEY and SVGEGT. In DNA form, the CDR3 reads TGTGCCAGCAGTTACGGGTCAACAGATACGCAGTATTTT. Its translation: CASSYGSTDTQYF.

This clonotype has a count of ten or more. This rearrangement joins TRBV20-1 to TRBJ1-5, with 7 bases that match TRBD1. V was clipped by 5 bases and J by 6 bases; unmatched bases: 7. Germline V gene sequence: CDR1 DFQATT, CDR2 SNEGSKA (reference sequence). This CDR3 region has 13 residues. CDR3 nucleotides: TGCAGTGCTTCGACAGGGCGGGGTCAGCCCCAGCATTTT. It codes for CSASTGRGQPQHF.

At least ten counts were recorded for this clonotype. The CDR3 here is CATSDFTSQETQYF. Written as DNA, the CDR3 is TGTGCCACCAGTGATTTTACTAGCCAAGAGACCCAGTACTTC. J is TRBJ2-5 and V is TRBV24-1; tentatively, D is TRBD2 (5 bases). CDR3 length: 14 amino acids. CDR1 KGHDR and CDR2 SFDVKD come from the germline V gene. V dropped 1 base and J dropped 1 base, with 6 bases sitting between them.

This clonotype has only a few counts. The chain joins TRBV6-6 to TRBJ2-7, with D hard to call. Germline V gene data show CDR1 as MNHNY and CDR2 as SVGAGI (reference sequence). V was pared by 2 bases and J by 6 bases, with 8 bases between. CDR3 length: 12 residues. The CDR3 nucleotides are TGTGCCAGCAGTTACCGGGCCCCCGAGCAGTACTTC. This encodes CASSYRAPEQYF.

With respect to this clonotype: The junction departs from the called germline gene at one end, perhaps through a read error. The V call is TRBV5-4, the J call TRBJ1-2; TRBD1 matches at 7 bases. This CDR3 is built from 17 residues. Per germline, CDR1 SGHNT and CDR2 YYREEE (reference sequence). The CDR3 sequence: CASGLGLGGASGYGYTF. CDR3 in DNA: TGTGCCAGCGGCTTGGGGCTAGGGGGCGCATCGGGCTATGGCTACACCTTC.

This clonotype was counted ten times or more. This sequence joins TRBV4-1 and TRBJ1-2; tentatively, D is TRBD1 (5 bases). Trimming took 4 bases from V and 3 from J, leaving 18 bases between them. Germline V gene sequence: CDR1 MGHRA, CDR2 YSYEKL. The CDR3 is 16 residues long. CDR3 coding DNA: TGCGCCAGCAGCCGGCGGGGCCTAATCGGGGACTATGGCTACACCTTC. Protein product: CASSRRGLIGDYGYTF.

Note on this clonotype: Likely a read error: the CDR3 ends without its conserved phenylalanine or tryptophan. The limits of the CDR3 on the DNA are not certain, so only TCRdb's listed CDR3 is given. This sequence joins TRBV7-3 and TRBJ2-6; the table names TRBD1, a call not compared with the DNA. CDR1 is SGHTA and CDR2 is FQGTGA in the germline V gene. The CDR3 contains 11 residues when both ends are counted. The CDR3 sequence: CASSPLTQGGS.